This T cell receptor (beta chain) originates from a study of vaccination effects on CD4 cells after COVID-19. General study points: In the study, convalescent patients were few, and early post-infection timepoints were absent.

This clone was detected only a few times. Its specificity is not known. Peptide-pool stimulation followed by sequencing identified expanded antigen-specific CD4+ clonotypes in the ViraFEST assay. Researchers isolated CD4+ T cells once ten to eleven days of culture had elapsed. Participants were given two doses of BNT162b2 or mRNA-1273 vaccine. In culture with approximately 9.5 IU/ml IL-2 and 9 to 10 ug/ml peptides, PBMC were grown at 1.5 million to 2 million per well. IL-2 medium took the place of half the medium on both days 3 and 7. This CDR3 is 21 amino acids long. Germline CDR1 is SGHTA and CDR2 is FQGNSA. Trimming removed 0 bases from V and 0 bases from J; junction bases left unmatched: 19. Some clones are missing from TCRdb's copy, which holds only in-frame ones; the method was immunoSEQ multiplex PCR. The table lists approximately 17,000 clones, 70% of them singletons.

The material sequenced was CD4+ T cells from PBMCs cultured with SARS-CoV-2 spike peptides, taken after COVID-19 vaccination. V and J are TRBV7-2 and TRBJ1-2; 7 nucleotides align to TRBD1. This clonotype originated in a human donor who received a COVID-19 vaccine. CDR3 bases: TGTGCCAGCAGCTTAGCGCGGGGACAGACCTCCTATTACCGAACTAACTATGGCTACACCTTC. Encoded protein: CASSLARGQTSYYRTNYGYTF.